This entry describes one T cell receptor (beta chain). Its antigen remains unidentified. As to treatment: roughly 18 received Ad26.COV2.S at low or high dose, single or two shots; several received placebo; per-sample allocation not given. Sample collection was performed on day 63 after the first vaccine or placebo injection. A Boston adult aged 18-55 years was the donor. This entry is derived from a study of Ad26.COV2.S vaccination and SARS-CoV-2 variants. Across the whole study: Sample donor was a member of the COV1001 Ad26.COV2.S trial arm. Overall study findings and caveats: In TCR breadth and depth analyses, total T cell responses may have been underestimated. Vaccine and placebo recipients had comparable breadth of non-spike TCRs.

The CDR3 loop spans 16 amino acids. Trimming removed 4 bases from V and 7 bases from J; junction bases left unmatched: 14. Germline CDR1 SEHNR, CDR2 FQNEAQ (reference sequence). Produced via immunoSEQ multiplex PCR; TCRdb's table is partial and in-frame only. The table lists around 500,000 clones, about 88% of them singletons. The source was peripheral blood, collected in a trial of Ad26.COV2.S vaccine versus placebo. The TCR was taken from a person aged 18-60 years who received the Ad26.COV2.S COVID-19 vaccine or a placebo. This chain joins TRBV7-9 and TRBJ2-3, with 7 bases aligning to TRBD2. Written as DNA, the CDR3 is TGTGCCAGCAGCTCCGTTGATGGCGGGAGAGTACATACGCAGTATTTT. Amino acid sequence: CASSSVDGGRVHTQYF.